Detailed here is one T cell receptor (beta chain). These data originate in a study of blood T cell repertoires in COVID-19. TCRdb keeps only in-frame clones here, not all; method: immunoSEQ multiplex PCR. The sample lists roughly 200,000 clones, around nine tenths occurring once. The germline V gene encodes CDR1 SGHDT and CDR2 YYEEEE. CDR3 size: 14 residues. The V end was cut by 0 bases, the J end by 4 bases, with 7 bases between. This chain uses TRBV5-6 with TRBJ2-2; tentative D call: TRBD2 (6 bases). What was sequenced was peripheral blood. This receptor was obtained from a man younger than 35 with active or convalescent COVID-19. CDR3 in amino acids: CASSLGRGTGELFF. CDR3 DNA sequence: TGTGCCAGCAGCTTGGGGAGGGGCACCGGGGAGCTGTTTTTT.